This is a list of T cell receptor beta chains from one sample in a study of OX40 agonist ivuxolimab in advanced cancers. The method was immunoSEQ multiplex PCR; TCRdb's version includes in-frame clones alone and lacks a portion of them. The sample holds 85,000 or so clones, 65% to 90% seen once. Sequences were derived from CD4+ or CD8+ T cells sorted from blood, sampled in a trial of the OX40 agonist ivuxolimab. The origin of the receptors is an adult with an advanced solid tumor such as melanoma, head and neck, liver or kidney cancer. Each CDR3 is given with its conserved first and last residue. A D gene is named only where the DNA matches it firmly. Size tells how often a clone was seen (once, few, many) or the class of an expanded clone, and some rows leave it out.

CASSLWANQPETQYF TGTGCCAGCAGCTTATGGGCCAACCAGCCGGAGACCCAGTACTTC 15 TRBJ2-5 TRBV7-3 NA NA
CATSRDGSFGSPLHF TGTGCCACCAGCAGAGACGGGAGTTTTGGTTCACCCCTCCACTTT 15 TRBJ1-6 TRBV15 NA NA
CASSFWDREFNNNQPQHF TGTGCCAGTAGTTTTTGGGACAGGGAATTTAATAACAATCAGCCCCAGCATTTT 18 TRBJ1-5 TRBV19 TRBD1 NA
CASSQDISQGKNIAFF TGCGCCAGCAGCCAAGATATAAGTCAGGGCAAGAATATAGCTTTCTTT 16 TRBJ1-1 TRBV4-3 NA once
CASSQDRGGTDTQYF TGTGCCAGCAGCCAAGACAGGGGTGGCACAGATACGCAGTATTTT 15 TRBJ2-3 TRBV7-2 TRBD1 NA
CASSQTSLPDTQYF TGTGCCAGCAGCCAGACTAGCCTCCCAGATACGCAGTATTTT 14 TRBJ2-3 TRBV6-1 TRBD2 NA
CASSLEGEAGYTF TGTGCCAGCAGTTTAGAGGGGGAGGCTGGCTACACCTTC 13 TRBJ1-2 TRBV28 NA NA
CASSVGTYNSPLHF TGTGCCAGCAGCGTAGGGACGTATAATTCACCCCTCCACTTT 14 TRBJ1-6 TRBV9 NA few
CASSDSSGGASDTQYF TGCGCCAGCAGTGACTCTAGCGGGGGGGCGTCAGATACGCAGTATTTT 16 TRBJ2-3 TRBV10-1 TRBD2 NA
CASSQVGRVNYGYTF TGCGCCAGCAGCCAAGTTGGCAGGGTTAACTATGGCTACACCTTC 15 TRBJ1-2 TRBV4-3 NA NA
CASNKGQGAGGELFF TGTGCCAGCAACAAGGGACAGGGGGCAGGCGGGGAGCTGTTTTTT 15 TRBJ2-2 TRBV11-3 TRBD1 NA
CASSPRTGLNYGYTF TGTGCCAGCAGCCCCAGGACAGGGCTGAACTATGGCTACACCTTC 15 TRBJ1-2 TRBV9 TRBD1 NA
CAWSPPVDYTF TGTGCCTGGAGTCCACCGGTCGACTACACCTTC 11 TRBJ1-2 TRBV30 NA few